Sequencing of this T cell receptor beta chain was carried out in a study of CD8 T cells in ankylosing spondylitis. A quantitative 5'-RACE method, one with molecular barcodes, was used to make TCR beta libraries. TCRdb fed the 5' RACE reads into MiXCR, producing one record per CDR3 protein. Here the sample spans about 200,000 distinct CDR3 sequences, 9.5% to 15% being singletons. A note on this clonotype: The antigen is unknown.

General observations from the study: Significant enrichment of disease-linked clones was reported in matched ankylosing spondylitis synovial fluid. A motif in TCR beta, a set of about eight highly homologous variants, appeared characteristic of ankylosing spondylitis blood. Within peripheral blood, clones linked to disease were CD8+ and relatively rare.

Sequenced: blood, either unsorted or a sorted T cell fraction (not recorded which). The receptor was derived from a male donor with ankylosing spondylitis or in good health (not recorded which).

The CDR3 bases are TGTGCCAGCAGCTTCCTGGACGGCTTCTCTGGAAACACCATATATTTT. It yields the protein CASSFLDGFSGNTIYF. The chain is built from TRBV11-2 and TRBJ1-3; no definite D call. Germline V lookup: CDR1 SGHAT, CDR2 FQNNGV. V dropped 3 bases and J dropped 0 bases, with 12 bases sitting between them. The CDR3 contains 16 residues.